Below, one T cell receptor (beta chain) is given with its context. This entry is derived from a study of cytomegalovirus exposure and HLA in healthy donors. Each donor was healthy, and each was a bone marrow donor. Primers: 60 Vbeta forward and 13 Jbeta reverse. Assay used: immunoSEQ multiplex PCR; TCRdb lists only in-frame clones, some missing. Listed are under 120,000 clones; 0.5% to 0.7% falls within the top ten. The source of this sequence is a man aged 45-60 years in good health and CMV-seronegative. The specimen sequenced was PBMCs.

CDR3 coding DNA: TGTGCCAGCAGTCCAATAACAGGGGGCAAGAACACTGAAGCTTTCTTT. Its translation: CASSPITGGKNTEAFF. This chain connects TRBV2 to TRBJ1-1, with 9 bases matching TRBD1. Trimming took 5 bases from V and 1 from J; bases not matched to a gene: 8. CDR1 SNHLY and CDR2 FYNNEI come from the germline V gene. This CDR3 is built from 16 residues.